The clone carrying this T cell receptor beta chain was observed a few times. No antigen is known for it. The data were obtained in a study of Graves' ophthalmopathy and Graves' hyperthyroidism. RNA transcripts yielded amplified TCR beta CDR3 regions. The workflow started with a first-round RT-PCR run with HTBI primers and then moved on to a second-round multiplex PCR. A single record per CDR3 protein comes from TCRdb applying MiXCR to the multiplex PCR reads. This table has almost 400,000 distinct CDR3 sequences, approximately 16% appearing once. Study-wide results and caveats: Prediction of ophthalmopathy progression reached roughly 68% sensitivity and around 75% specificity.

CDR3 length equals 17 residues. V shed 5 bases and J shed 2 bases, with 19 bases lying between them. Per germline, CDR1 LGHNA and CDR2 YNFKEQ. The TCR sequence derives from a woman in her late teens or twenties with Graves' ophthalmopathy. The sequenced sample consisted of peripheral blood. J is TRBJ1-5 and V is TRBV4-2; D gene uncertain. DNA of the CDR3: TGTGCCAGCAGCGAGCCGGGCCCAAAGGGTGGCAATCAGCCCCAGCATTTT. Translation gives CASSEPGPKGGNQPQHF.